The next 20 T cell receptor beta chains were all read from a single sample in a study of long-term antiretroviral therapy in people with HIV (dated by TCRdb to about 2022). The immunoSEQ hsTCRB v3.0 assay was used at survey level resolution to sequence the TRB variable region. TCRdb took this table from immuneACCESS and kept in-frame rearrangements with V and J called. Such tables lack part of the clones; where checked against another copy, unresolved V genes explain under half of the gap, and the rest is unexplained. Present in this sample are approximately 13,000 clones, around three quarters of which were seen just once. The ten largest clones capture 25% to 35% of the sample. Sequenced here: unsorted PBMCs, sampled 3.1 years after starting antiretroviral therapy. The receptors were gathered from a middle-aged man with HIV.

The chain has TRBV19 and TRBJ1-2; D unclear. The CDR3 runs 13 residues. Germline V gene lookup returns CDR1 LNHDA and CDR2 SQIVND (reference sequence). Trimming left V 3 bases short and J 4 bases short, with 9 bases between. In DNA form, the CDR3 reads TGTGCCAGTAGTATCTCAGGAGTCTATGGCTACACCTTC. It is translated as CASSISGVYGYTF.

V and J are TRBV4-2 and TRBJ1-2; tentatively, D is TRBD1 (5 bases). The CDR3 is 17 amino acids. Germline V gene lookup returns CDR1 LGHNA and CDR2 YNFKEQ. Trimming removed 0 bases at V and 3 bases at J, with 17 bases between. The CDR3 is CASSQDIRGYGDYGYTF. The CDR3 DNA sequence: TGTGCCAGCAGCCAAGATATCCGGGGGTATGGGGACTATGGCTACACCTTC.

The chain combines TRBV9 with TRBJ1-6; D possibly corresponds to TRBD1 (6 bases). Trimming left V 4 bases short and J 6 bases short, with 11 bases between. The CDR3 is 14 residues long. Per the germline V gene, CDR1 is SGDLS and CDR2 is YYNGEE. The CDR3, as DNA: TGTGCCAGCAGCCCTTGGGGGGCTAATTCACCCCTCCACTTT. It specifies CASSPWGANSPLHF.

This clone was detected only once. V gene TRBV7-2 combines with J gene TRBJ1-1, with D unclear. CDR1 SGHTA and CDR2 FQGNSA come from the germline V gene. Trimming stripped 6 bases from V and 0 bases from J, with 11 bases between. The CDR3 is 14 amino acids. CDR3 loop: CASRPDPLNTEAFF. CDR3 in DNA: TGTGCCAGCAGGCCAGACCCCTTGAACACTGAAGCTTTCTTT.

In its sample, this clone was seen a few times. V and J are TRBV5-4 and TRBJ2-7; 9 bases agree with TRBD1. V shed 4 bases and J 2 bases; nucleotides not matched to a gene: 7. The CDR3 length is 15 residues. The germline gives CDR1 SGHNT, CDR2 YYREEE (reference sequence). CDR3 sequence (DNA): TGTGCCAGCAGCGGGGGGACAGGGCGTCCCTACGAGCAGTACTTC. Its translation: CASSGGTGRPYEQYF.

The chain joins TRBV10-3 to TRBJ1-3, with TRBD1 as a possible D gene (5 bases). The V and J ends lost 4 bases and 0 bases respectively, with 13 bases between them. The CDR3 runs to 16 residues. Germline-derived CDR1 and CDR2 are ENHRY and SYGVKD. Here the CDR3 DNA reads TGTGCCATCAGTGGAGGACGCGGGGGCTCTGGAAACACCATATATTTT. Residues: CAISGGRGGSGNTIYF.

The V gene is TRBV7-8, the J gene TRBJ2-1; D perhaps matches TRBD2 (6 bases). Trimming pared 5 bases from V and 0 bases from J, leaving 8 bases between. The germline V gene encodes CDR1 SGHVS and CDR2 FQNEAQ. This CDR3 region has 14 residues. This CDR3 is CASSHGGSYNEQFF. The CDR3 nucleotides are TGTGCCAGCAGCCACGGGGGCTCCTACAATGAGCAGTTCTTC.

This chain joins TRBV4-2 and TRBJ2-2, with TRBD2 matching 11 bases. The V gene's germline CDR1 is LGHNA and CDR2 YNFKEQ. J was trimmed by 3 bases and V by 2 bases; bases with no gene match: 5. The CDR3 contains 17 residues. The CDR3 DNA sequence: TGTGCCAGCAGCCAATACACTAGCGGGGGATACACCGGGGAGCTGTTTTTT. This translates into CASSQYTSGGYTGELFF.

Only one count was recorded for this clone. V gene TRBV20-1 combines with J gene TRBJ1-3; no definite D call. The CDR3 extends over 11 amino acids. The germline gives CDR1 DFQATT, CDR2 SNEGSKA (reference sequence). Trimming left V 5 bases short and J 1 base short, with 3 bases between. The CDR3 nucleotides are TGCAGTGCTGTATCTGGAAACACCATATATTTT. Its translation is CSAVSGNTIYF.

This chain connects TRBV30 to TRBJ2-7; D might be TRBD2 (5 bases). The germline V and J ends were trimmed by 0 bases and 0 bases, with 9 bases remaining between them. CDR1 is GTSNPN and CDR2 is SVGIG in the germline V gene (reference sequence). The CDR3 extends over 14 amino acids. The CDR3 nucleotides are TGTGCCTGGAGTGTAGGAAGCGGCTCCTACGAGCAGTACTTC. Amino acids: CAWSVGSGSYEQYF. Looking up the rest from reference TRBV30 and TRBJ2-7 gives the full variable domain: SQTIHQWPATLVQPVGSPLSLECTVEGTSNPNLYWYRQAAGRGLQLLFYSVGIGQISSEVPQNLSASRPQDRQFILSSKKLLLSDSGFYLCAWSVGSGSYEQYFGPGTRLTVT.

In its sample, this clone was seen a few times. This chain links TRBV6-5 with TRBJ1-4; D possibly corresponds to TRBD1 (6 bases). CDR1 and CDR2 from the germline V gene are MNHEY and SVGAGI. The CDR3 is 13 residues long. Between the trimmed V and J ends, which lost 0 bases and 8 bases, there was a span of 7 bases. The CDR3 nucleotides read TGTGCCAGCAGTTACTCGGGGGGCGAAAAACTGTTTTTT. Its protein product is CASSYSGGEKLFF.

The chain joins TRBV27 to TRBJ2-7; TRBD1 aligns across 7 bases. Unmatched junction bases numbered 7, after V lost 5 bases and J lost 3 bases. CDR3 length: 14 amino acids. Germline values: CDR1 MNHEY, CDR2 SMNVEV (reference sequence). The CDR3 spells CASSPYRGDYEQYF. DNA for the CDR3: TGTGCCAGCAGTCCATACAGGGGAGACTACGAGCAGTACTTC.

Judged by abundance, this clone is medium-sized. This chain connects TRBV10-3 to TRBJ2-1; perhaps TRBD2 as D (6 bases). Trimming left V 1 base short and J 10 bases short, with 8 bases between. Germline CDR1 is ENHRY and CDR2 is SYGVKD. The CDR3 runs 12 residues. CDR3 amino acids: CAISEYGGEQFF. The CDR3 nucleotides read TGTGCCATCAGTGAGTATGGAGGGGAGCAGTTCTTC.

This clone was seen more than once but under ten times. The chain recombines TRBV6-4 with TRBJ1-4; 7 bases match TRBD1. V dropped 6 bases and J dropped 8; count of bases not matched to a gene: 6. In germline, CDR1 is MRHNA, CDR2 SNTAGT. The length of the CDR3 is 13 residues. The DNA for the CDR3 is TGTGCCAGCAGCGACAGGGAAGGGGAAAAACTGTTTTTT. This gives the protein CASSDREGEKLFF.

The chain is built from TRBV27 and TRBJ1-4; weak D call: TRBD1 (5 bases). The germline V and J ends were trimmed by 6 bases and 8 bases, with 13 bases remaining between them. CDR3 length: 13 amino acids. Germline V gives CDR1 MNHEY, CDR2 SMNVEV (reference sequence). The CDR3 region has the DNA TGTGCCAGCAGCGTCATATGGGGGGAAAAACTGTTTTTT. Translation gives CASSVIWGEKLFF.

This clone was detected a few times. CDR3 in amino acids: CASSPGPYNEQFF. The DNA for the CDR3 is TGTGCCAGCAGCCCAGGGCCCTACAATGAGCAGTTCTTC. This chain uses TRBV7-6 with TRBJ2-1; a weak D match, TRBD1 (5 bases). Germline CDR1 is SGHVS and CDR2 is FNYEAQ. The V gene lost 5 bases and the J gene lost 2 bases, with 7 bases spanning the gap. This CDR3 spans 13 amino acids.

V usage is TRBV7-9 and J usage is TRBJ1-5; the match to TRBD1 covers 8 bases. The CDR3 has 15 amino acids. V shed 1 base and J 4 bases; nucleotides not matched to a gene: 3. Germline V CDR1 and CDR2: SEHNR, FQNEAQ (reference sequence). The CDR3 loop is CASSLDTGGNQPQHF. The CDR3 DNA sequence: TGTGCCAGCAGCTTAGATACAGGGGGGAATCAGCCCCAGCATTTT.

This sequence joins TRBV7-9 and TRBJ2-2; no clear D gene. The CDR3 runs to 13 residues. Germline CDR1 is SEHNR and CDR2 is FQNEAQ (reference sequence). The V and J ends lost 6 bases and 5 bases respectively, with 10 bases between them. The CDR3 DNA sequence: TGTGCCAGCAGTTACAGCGTTACCGGGGAGCTGTTTTTT. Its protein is CASSYSVTGELFF.

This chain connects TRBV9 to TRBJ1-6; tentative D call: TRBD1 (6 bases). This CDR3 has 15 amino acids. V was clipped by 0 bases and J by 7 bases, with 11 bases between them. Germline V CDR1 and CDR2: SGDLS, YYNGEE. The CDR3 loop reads CASSVARGGNSPLHF. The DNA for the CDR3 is TGTGCCAGCAGCGTAGCTCGGGGGGGCAATTCACCCCTCCACTTT. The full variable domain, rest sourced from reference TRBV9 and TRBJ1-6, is DSGVTQTPKHLITATGQRVTLRCSPRSGDLSVYWYQQSLDQGLQFLIQYYNGEERAKGNILERFSAQQFPDLHSELNLSSLELGDSALYFCASSVARGGNSPLHFGNGTRLTVT.

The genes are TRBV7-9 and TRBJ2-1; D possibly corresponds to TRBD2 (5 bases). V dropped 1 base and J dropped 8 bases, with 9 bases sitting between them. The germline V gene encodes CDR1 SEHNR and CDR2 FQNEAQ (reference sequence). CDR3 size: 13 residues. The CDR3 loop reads CASSLVRADEQFF. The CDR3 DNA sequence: TGTGCCAGCAGCTTAGTGAGGGCGGATGAGCAGTTCTTC.